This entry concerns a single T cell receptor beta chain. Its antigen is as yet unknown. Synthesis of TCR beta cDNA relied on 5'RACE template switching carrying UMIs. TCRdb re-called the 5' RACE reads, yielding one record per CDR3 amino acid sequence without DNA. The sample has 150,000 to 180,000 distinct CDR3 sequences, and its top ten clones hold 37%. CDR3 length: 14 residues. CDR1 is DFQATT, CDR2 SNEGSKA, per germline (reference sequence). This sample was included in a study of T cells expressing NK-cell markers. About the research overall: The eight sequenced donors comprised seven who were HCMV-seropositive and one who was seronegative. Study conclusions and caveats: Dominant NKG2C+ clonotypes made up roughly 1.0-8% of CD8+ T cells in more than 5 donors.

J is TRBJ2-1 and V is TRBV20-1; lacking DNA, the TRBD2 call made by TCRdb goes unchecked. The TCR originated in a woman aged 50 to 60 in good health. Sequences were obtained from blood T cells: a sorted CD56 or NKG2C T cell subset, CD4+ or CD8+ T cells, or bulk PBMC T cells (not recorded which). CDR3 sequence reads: CSASPRGSGRSRFF.